The T cell receptor beta chain under discussion was sequenced for a study of glioma-infiltrating T cells after dendritic cell vaccination. As to time point: after dendritic cell vaccination, including at tumor progression/relapse. Only patients with spare fresh-frozen tumor and over two years of follow-up were included. The primer mix had 60 V beta and 13 J beta primers. Some clones are missing from TCRdb's copy, which holds only in-frame ones; the method was immunoSEQ multiplex PCR. The top ten clones hold around 14% of a sample with tens of thousands of clones, about 86% of them seen once. This sequence originates from a human donor with glioblastoma. The sequencing used blood, collected after dendritic cell vaccination.

CDR3: CSAPRGNTIYF. The CDR3 region has the DNA TGCAGTGCTCCTCGGGGAAACACCATATATTTT. The chain carries TRBV20-1 and TRBJ1-3; no firm D call. Trimming stripped 5 bases from V and 4 bases from J, with 6 bases between. Per germline, CDR1 DFQATT and CDR2 SNEGSKA (reference sequence). This CDR3 has 11 amino acids.